The subject of this entry is one T cell receptor beta chain. Its antigen is as yet unknown. These data originate in a study of cytomegalovirus exposure and HLA in healthy donors. The study's findings and limits: Earlier analysis yielded a pattern in which most TCR beta V segments were productive about 87% or about 30% of the time. Cytomegalovirus-associated TCR beta chains were listed, numbering some 180.

Trimming removed 5 bases from V and 4 bases from J, with 10 bases in between. The germline gives CDR1 SGHAT, CDR2 FQNNGV. CDR3 length: 13 amino acids. The PCR had 60 Vbeta and 13 Jbeta primers. The table came from immunoSEQ multiplex PCR; TCRdb's copy has only in-frame clones and leaves some out. This table has 110,000 to 150,000 clones, about 81% appearing once. The gene calls are TRBV11-2 and TRBJ2-3; D perhaps matches TRBD1 (6 bases). Input material: PBMCs. This sequence was found in a man between 25 and 39 years old in good health and CMV-seronegative. The CDR3 coding sequence is TGTGCCAGCAGCACACAGGGAGCAGATACGCAGTATTTT. Its protein product is CASSTQGADTQYF. The full variable domain, with the rest looked up from reference TRBV11-2 and TRBJ2-3, is EAGVAQSPRYKIIEKRQSVAFWCNPISGHATLYWYQQILGQGPKLLIQFQNNGVVDDSQLPKDRFSAERLKGVDSTLKIQPAKLEDSAVYLCASSTQGADTQYFGPGTRLTVL.